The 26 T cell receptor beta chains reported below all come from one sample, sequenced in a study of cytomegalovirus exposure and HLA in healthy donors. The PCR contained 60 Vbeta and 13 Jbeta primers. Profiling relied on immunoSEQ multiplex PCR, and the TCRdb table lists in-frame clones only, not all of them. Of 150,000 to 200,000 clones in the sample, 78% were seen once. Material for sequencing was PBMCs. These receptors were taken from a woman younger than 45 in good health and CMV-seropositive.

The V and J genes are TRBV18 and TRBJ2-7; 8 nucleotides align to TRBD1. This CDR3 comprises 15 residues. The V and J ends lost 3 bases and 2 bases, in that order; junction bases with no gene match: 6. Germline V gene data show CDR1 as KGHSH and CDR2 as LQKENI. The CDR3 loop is CASSPPGGTTYEQYF. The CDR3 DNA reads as TGTGCCAGCTCACCCCCAGGGGGCACGACCTACGAGCAGTACTTC. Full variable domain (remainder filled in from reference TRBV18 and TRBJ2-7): NAGVMQNPRHLVRRRGQEARLRCSPMKGHSHVYWYRQLPEEGLKFMVYLQKENIIDESGMPKERFSAEFPKEGPSILRIQQVVRGDSAAYFCASSPPGGTTYEQYFGPGTRLTVT.

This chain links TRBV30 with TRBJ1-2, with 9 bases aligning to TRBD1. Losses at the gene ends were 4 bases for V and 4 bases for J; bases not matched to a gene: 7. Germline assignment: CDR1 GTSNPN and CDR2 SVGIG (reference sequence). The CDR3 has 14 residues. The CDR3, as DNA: TGTGCCTGGAATCAGGACAGGGGAGGCTATGGCTACACCTTC. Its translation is CAWNQDRGGYGYTF. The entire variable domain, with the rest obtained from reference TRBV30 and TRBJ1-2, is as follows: SQTIHQWPATLVQPVGSPLSLECTVEGTSNPNLYWYRQAAGRGLQLLFYSVGIGQISSEVPQNLSASRPQDRQFILSSKKLLLSDSGFYLCAWNQDRGGYGYTFGSGTRLTVV.

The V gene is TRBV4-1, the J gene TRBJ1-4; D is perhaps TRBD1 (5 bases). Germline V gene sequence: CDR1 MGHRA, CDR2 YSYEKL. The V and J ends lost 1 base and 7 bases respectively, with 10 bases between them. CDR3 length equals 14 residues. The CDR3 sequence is CASSQAGVGEKLFF. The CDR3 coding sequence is TGCGCCAGCAGCCAAGCGGGGGTTGGTGAAAAACTGTTTTTT.

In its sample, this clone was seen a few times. The CDR3 bases are TGTGCCAGCAGCTCGGGACAGGCCGAGGTTCCAATTACTGAAGCTTTCTTT. Translated: CASSSGQAEVPITEAFF. The rearrangement uses TRBV7-9 and TRBJ1-1, with 8 bases identical to TRBD1. The CDR3 has 17 amino acids. Germline V lookup: CDR1 SEHNR, CDR2 FQNEAQ (reference sequence). Germline trimming cut 4 bases from V and 5 bases from J; bases unmatched to any gene: 15.

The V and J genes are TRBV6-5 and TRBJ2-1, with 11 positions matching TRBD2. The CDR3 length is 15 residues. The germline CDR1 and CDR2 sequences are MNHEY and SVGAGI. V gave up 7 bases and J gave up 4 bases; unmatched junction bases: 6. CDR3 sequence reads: CASTKGLAGYNEQFF. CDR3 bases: TGTGCCAGCACCAAAGGACTAGCGGGTTACAATGAGCAGTTCTTC.

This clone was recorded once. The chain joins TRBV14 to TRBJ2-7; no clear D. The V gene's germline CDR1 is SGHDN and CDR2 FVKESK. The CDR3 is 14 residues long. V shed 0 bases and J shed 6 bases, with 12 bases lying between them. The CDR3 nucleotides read TGTGCCAGCAGCCAAGATTTACGGCTAGGCGAGCAGTACTTC. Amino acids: CASSQDLRLGEQYF. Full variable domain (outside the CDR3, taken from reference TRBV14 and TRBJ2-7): EAGVTQFPSHSVIEKGQTVTLRCDPISGHDNLYWYRRVMGKEIKFLLHFVKESKQDESGMPNNRFLAERTGGTYSTLKVQPAELEDSGVYFCASSQDLRLGEQYFGPGTRLTVT.

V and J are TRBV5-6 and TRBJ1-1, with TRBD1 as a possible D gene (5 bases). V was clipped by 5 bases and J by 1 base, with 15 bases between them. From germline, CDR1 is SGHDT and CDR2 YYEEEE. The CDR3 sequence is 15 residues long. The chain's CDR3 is CASRGGGMGNTEAFF. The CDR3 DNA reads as TGTGCCAGCAGGGGGGGAGGGATGGGGAACACTGAAGCTTTCTTT.

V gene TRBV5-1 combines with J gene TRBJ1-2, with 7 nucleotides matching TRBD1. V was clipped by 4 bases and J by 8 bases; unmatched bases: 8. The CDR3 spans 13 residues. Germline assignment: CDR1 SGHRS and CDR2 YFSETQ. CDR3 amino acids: CASSPDRARGYTF. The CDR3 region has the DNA TGCGCCAGCAGCCCAGACAGGGCGAGGGGCTACACCTTC.

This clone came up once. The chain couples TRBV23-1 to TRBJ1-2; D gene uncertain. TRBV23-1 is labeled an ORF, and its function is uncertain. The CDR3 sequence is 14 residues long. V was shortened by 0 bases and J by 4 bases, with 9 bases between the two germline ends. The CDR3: CASSQSFPGYGYTF. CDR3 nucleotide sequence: TGCGCCAGCAGTCAATCATTCCCCGGCTATGGCTACACCTTC.

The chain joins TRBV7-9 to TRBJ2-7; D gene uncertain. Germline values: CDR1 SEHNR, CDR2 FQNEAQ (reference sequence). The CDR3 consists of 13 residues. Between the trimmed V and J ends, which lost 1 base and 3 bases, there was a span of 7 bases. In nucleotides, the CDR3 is TGTGCCAGCAGCTTAGTTGAGGACTACGAGCAGTACTTC. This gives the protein CASSLVEDYEQYF.

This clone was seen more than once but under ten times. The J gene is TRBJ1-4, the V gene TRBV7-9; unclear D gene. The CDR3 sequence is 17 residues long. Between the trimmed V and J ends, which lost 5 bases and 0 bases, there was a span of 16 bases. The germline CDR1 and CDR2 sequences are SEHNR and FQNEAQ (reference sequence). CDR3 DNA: TGTGCCAGCAGCCCATACCGCTGGGCCGCAACTAATGAAAAACTGTTTTTT. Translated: CASSPYRWAATNEKLFF.

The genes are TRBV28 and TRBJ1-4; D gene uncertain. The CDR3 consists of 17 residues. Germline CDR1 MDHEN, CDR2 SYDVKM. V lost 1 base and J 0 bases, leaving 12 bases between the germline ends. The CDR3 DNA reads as TGTGCCAGCAGTTTATCGGGTTATGAGGCAACTAATGAAAAACTGTTTTTT. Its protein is CASSLSGYEATNEKLFF.

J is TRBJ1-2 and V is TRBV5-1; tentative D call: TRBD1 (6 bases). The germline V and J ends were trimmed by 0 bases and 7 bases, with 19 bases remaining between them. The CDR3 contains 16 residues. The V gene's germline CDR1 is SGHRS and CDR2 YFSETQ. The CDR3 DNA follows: TGCGCCAGCAGCTTGGCCTCCGTTGGGACAATAGGTGGCTACACCTTC. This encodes CASSLASVGTIGGYTF.

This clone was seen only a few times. CDR3 bases: TGCAGCGTTACTCAGGGCTCCTACGAGCAGTACTTC. Protein sequence: CSVTQGSYEQYF. This sequence joins TRBV29-1 and TRBJ2-7; perhaps TRBD1 as D (5 bases). Germline CDR1 reads SQVTM; CDR2 reads ANQGSEA. The CDR3 spans 12 residues. Between the trimmed V and J ends, which lost 5 bases and 0 bases, there was a span of 8 bases.

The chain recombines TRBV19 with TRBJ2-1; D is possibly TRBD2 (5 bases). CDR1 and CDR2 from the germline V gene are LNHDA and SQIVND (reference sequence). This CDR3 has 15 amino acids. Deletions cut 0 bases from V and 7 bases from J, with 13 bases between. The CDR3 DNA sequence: TGTGCCAGTAGTATAGATCAAACTAGGTTAAATGAGCAGTTCTTC. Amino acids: CASSIDQTRLNEQFF.

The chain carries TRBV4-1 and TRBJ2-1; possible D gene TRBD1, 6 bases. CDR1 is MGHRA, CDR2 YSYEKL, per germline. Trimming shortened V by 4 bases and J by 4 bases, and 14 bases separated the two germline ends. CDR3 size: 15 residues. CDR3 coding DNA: TGCGCCAGCAGCCCACAGGGACGGGGATACAATGAGCAGTTCTTC. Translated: CASSPQGRGYNEQFF.

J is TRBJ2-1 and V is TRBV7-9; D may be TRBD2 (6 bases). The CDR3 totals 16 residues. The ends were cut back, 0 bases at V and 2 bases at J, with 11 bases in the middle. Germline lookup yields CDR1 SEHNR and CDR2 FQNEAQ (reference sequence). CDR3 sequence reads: CASSLASGRTYNEQFF. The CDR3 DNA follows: TGTGCCAGCAGCTTAGCCTCCGGGAGAACCTACAATGAGCAGTTCTTC. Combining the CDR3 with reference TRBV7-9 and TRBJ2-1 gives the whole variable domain DTGVSQNPRHKITKRGQNVTFRCDPISEHNRLYWYRQTLGQGPEFLTYFQNEAQLEKSRLLSDRFSAERPKGSFSTLEIQRTEQGDSAMYLCASSLASGRTYNEQFFGPGTRLTVL.

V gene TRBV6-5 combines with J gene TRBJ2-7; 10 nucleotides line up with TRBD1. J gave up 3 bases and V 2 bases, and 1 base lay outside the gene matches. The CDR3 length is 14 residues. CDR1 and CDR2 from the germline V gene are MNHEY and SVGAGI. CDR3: CASSYRDRGYEQYF. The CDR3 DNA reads TGTGCCAGCAGTTACCGGGACAGGGGCTACGAGCAGTACTTC.

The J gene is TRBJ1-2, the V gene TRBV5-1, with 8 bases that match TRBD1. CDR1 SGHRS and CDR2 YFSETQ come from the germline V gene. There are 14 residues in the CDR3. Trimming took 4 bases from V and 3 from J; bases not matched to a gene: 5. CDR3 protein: CASSRGQADYGYTF. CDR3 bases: TGCGCCAGCAGCCGGGGACAGGCGGACTATGGCTACACCTTC.

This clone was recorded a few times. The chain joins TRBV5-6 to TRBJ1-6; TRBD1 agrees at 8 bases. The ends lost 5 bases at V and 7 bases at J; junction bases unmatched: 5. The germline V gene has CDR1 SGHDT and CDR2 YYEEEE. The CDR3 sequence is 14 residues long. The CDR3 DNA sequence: TGTGCCAGCAGTCCACAGGGGGGGAATTCACCCCTCCACTTT. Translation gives CASSPQGGNSPLHF.

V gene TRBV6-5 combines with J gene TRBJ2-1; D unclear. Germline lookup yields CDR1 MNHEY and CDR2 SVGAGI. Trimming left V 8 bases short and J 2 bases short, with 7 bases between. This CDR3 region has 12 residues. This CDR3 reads CASFSTYNEQFF. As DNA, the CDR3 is TGTGCCAGCTTTAGCACCTACAATGAGCAGTTCTTC.

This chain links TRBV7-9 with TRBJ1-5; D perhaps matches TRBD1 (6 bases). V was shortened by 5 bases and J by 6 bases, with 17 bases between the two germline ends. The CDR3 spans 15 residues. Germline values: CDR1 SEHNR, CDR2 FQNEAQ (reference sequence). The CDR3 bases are TGTGCCAGCAGCCTCGGGGGGGCGCTGAGTCAGCCCCAGCATTTT. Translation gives CASSLGGALSQPQHF. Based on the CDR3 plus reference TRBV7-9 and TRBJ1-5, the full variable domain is DTGVSQNPRHKITKRGQNVTFRCDPISEHNRLYWYRQTLGQGPEFLTYFQNEAQLEKSRLLSDRFSAERPKGSFSTLEIQRTEQGDSAMYLCASSLGGALSQPQHFGDGTRLSIL.

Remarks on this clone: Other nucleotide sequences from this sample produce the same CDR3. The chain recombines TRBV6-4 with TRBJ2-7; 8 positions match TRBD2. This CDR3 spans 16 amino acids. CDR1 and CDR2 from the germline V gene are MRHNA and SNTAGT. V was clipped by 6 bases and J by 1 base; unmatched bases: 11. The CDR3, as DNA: TGTGCCAGCAGAGAAACCGGGACGGGGGGGTCCTACGAGCAGTACTTC. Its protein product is CASRETGTGGSYEQYF.

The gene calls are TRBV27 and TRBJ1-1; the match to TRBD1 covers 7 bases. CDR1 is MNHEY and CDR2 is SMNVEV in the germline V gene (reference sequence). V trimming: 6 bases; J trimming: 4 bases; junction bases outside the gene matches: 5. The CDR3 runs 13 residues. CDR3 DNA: TGTGCCAGCAGCATCCACAGGGGCACTGAAGCTTTCTTT. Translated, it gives CASSIHRGTEAFF.

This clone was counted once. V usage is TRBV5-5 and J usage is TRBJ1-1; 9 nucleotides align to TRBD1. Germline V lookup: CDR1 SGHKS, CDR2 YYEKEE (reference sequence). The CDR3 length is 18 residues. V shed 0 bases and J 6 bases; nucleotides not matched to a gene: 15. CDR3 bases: TGTGCCAGCAGCTTGGGAGGACAGGGGCGGGTGATTGACGCTGAAGCTTTCTTT. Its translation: CASSLGGQGRVIDAEAFF.

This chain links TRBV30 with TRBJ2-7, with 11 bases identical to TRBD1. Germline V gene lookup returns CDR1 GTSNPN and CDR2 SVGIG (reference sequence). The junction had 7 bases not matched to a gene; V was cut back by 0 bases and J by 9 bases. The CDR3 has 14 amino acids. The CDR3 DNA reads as TGTGCCTGGAGTGTCGACGGACAGGGGGCTGTGCAGTACTTC. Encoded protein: CAWSVDGQGAVQYF.